One and the same sample provided the 32 T cell receptor beta chains below, sequenced in a study of blood T cell repertoires in COVID-19. Produced via immunoSEQ multiplex PCR; TCRdb's table is partial and in-frame only. Altogether about 180,000 clones are present, nearly 90% being singletons, with the ten largest covering approximately 2.3%. The sequenced sample consisted of PBMCs or T cells enriched from blood (not recorded which). These receptors were obtained from a woman aged 40 to 50 with acute COVID-19.

J is TRBJ2-7 and V is TRBV5-6; the match to TRBD1 covers 9 bases. The junction had 7 bases not matched to a gene; V was cut back by 4 bases and J by 2 bases. Germline V gene data show CDR1 as SGHDT and CDR2 as YYEEEE. The CDR3 contains 15 residues. The CDR3 loop is CASSEQGAKTYEQYF. In DNA form, the CDR3 reads TGTGCCAGCAGCGAACAGGGGGCGAAGACCTACGAGCAGTACTTC.

This sequence joins TRBV19 and TRBJ1-1, with 8 bases matching TRBD1. The CDR3 spans 15 residues. Trimming at V came to 5 bases and at J to 2 bases, leaving 7 bases not matched to a gene. CDR1 is LNHDA, CDR2 SQIVND, per germline (reference sequence). Here the CDR3 DNA reads TGTGCCAGTAGTCTCACGGGGACAGGTAACACTGAAGCTTTCTTT. Protein: CASSLTGTGNTEAFF. The whole variable domain, filled in from reference TRBV19 and TRBJ1-1, reads DGGITQSPKYLFRKEGQNVTLSCEQNLNHDAMYWYRQDPGQGLRLIYYSQIVNDFQKGDIAEGYSVSREKKESFPLTVTSAQKNPTAFYLCASSLTGTGNTEAFFGQGTRLTVV.

To note about this clone: Other DNA sequences within the sample encode an identical CDR3. The chain combines TRBV12-3 or TRBV12-4 with TRBJ1-2, with D possibly being TRBD1 (6 bases). This CDR3 is built from 13 residues. V was cut by 4 bases and J by 2 bases, with 8 bases left in between. CDR3: CASSSTGNYGYTF. The CDR3 DNA is TGTGCCAGCAGTTCCACAGGGAACTATGGCTACACCTTC.

The rearrangement uses TRBV11-3 and TRBJ1-1, with 7 bases identical to TRBD1. The germline CDR1 and CDR2 sequences are SGHNT and YENEEA. V lost 4 bases, J lost 12 bases, and 8 bases stayed unmatched. The CDR3 runs 12 residues. The CDR3 coding sequence is TGTGCCAGCAGCTCAAGACAGGGTCTCCCTTTCTTT. It encodes CASSSRQGLPFF.

The V gene is TRBV7-9, the J gene TRBJ1-3; D may be TRBD1 (6 bases). V was trimmed by 4 bases and J by 7 bases, leaving 14 bases between them. Germline values: CDR1 SEHNR, CDR2 FQNEAQ (reference sequence). The CDR3 contains 14 residues. The CDR3 protein is CASSSDRNRNTIYF. The CDR3 DNA reads TGTGCCAGCAGCTCCGACAGGAACCGTAACACCATATATTTT.

This clone was picked up a small number of times. The chain joins TRBV6-1 to TRBJ2-1, with 8 positions matching TRBD2. In germline, CDR1 is MNHNS, CDR2 SASEGT. The V and J ends lost 1 base and 6 bases, in that order; junction bases with no gene match: 5. This CDR3 has 15 amino acids. The CDR3 loop reads CASSEVRGASNEQFF. In nucleotides, the CDR3 is TGTGCCAGCAGTGAAGTGCGGGGGGCCAGCAATGAGCAGTTCTTC.

V is TRBV4-1 and J is TRBJ2-5; 7 nucleotides agree with TRBD2. Trimming cost V 1 base and J 3 bases; bases outside gene matches: 2. CDR1 and CDR2 (germline): MGHRA, YSYEKL. CDR3 length: 14 amino acids. The DNA for the CDR3 is TGCGCCAGCAGCCAAGGGGGACTAAAAGAGACCCAGTACTTC. It codes for CASSQGGLKETQYF.

V gene TRBV3-1 (or the pseudogene TRBV3-2) combines with J gene TRBJ1-6, with 11 bases fitting TRBD1. Trimming cost V 6 bases and J 9 bases; bases outside gene matches: 4. The germline V gene has CDR1 LGHDT and CDR2 YNNKEL (reference sequence). This CDR3 contains 14 residues. In nucleotides, the CDR3 is TGTGCCAGCAGACATGGGACAGGGGGTTCACCCCTCCACTTT. Its protein product is CASRHGTGGSPLHF.

The chain is built from TRBV4-2 and TRBJ1-1; 8 nucleotides match TRBD1. The CDR3 is 16 amino acids. J was trimmed by 4 bases and V by 0 bases; bases with no gene match: 7. Germline V gene sequence: CDR1 LGHNA, CDR2 YNFKEQ. For the CDR3, the DNA is TGTGCCAGCAGCCAAGATCGGCAGGGGGCGCGCACTGAAGCTTTCTTT. Translated: CASSQDRQGARTEAFF.

This chain connects TRBV29-1 to TRBJ1-4; D is perhaps TRBD1 (5 bases). The CDR3 consists of 11 residues. Trimming pared 5 bases from V and 5 bases from J, leaving 6 bases between. Per germline, CDR1 SQVTM and CDR2 ANQGSEA. DNA for the CDR3: TGCAGCGTTAAGGGGAATGAAAAACTGTTTTTT. It specifies CSVKGNEKLFF.

This clone has just one count. The chain uses TRBV30 and TRBJ2-1; D may be TRBD2 (5 bases). The ends were cut back, 0 bases at V and 5 bases at J, with 14 bases in the middle. The CDR3 runs 15 residues. The germline CDR1 and CDR2 sequences are GTSNPN and SVGIG (reference sequence). CDR3 nucleotide sequence: TGTGCCTGGAGTGTACCTCGGAGGCCCCACAATGAGCAGTTCTTC. This sequence encodes CAWSVPRRPHNEQFF. Looking up the rest from reference TRBV30 and TRBJ2-1 gives the full variable domain: SQTIHQWPATLVQPVGSPLSLECTVEGTSNPNLYWYRQAAGRGLQLLFYSVGIGQISSEVPQNLSASRPQDRQFILSSKKLLLSDSGFYLCAWSVPRRPHNEQFFGPGTRLTVL.

The CDR3 loop reads CASSVVTGGLGTQYF. CDR3 DNA: TGTGCCAGCAGTGTAGTAACAGGGGGCCTGGGGACCCAGTACTTC. The rearrangement joins TRBV25-1 to TRBJ2-5, with 9 bases identical to TRBD1. Germline values: CDR1 MGHDK, CDR2 SYGVNS. Germline trimming cut 4 bases from V and 7 bases from J; bases unmatched to any gene: 10. CDR3 length equals 15 residues.

This chain connects TRBV30 to TRBJ1-4, with 7 bases lining up with TRBD1. Germline CDR1 and CDR2: GTSNPN and SVGIG (reference sequence). Trimming cost V 5 bases and J 5 bases; bases outside gene matches: 11. The CDR3 contains 15 residues. CDR3 region: CAWSRSGQPNEKLFF. CDR3 coding DNA: TGTGCCTGGTCTCGATCGGGACAGCCAAATGAAAAACTGTTTTTT.

The chain uses TRBV4-1 and TRBJ1-6, with TRBD1 matching 10 bases. There are 15 residues in the CDR3. CDR1 is MGHRA and CDR2 is YSYEKL in the germline V gene. Trimming removed 1 base from V and 7 bases from J; junction bases left unmatched: 1. The CDR3 sequence is CASSQADRGNSPLHF. The CDR3 DNA sequence: TGCGCCAGCAGCCAAGCGGACAGGGGGAATTCACCCCTCCACTTT.

The J gene is TRBJ2-1, the V gene TRBV6-1; TRBD2 is a possible D gene (6 bases). CDR1 and CDR2 from the germline V gene are MNHNS and SASEGT. Trimming removed 0 bases from V and 8 bases from J, with 20 bases in between. This CDR3 spans 17 amino acids. The chain's CDR3 is CASSEARRERATHEQFF. CDR3 DNA sequence: TGTGCCAGCAGTGAAGCGAGGAGGGAAAGAGCTACGCATGAGCAGTTCTTC.

This chain links TRBV11-2 with TRBJ2-7; D call uncertain. V was clipped by 3 bases and J by 2 bases, with 11 bases between them. The germline CDR1 and CDR2 sequences are SGHAT and FQNNGV. This CDR3 contains 14 residues. The CDR3 reads CASSFRHITYEQYF. The CDR3 bases are TGTGCCAGCAGCTTTCGACACATAACCTACGAGCAGTACTTC.

The chain uses TRBV29-1 and TRBJ1-1, with D maybe TRBD1 (5 bases). CDR1 and CDR2 (germline): SQVTM, ANQGSEA. The CDR3 has 13 amino acids. Trimming took 7 bases from V and 1 from J, leaving 13 bases between them. The CDR3 here is CSAPQVSNTEAFF. DNA of the CDR3: TGCAGCGCCCCACAGGTTTCGAACACTGAAGCTTTCTTT.

This chain uses TRBV28 with TRBJ2-7; 8 nucleotides line up with TRBD1. CDR1 and CDR2 from the germline V gene are MDHEN and SYDVKM. The CDR3 contains 15 residues. V gave up 5 bases and J gave up 3 bases; unmatched junction bases: 9. This CDR3 is CASSPPPGGIYEQYF. The CDR3 DNA reads as TGTGCCAGCAGTCCCCCCCCAGGGGGCATCTACGAGCAGTACTTC.

The CDR3: CASSQDKGVQETQYF. The CDR3 coding sequence is TGTGCCAGCAGCCAAGATAAGGGGGTGCAAGAGACCCAGTACTTC. V usage is TRBV4-2 and J usage is TRBJ2-5; possibly TRBD1 for D (6 bases). The CDR3 loop spans 15 amino acids. Trimming shortened V by 0 bases and J by 2 bases, and 10 bases separated the two germline ends. Per germline, CDR1 LGHNA and CDR2 YNFKEQ.

The J gene is TRBJ1-3, the V gene TRBV28; D uncertain. The V gene lost 4 bases and the J gene lost 0 bases, with 22 bases spanning the gap. Germline V CDR1 and CDR2: MDHEN, SYDVKM. The CDR3 covers 19 residues. CDR3 protein: CASSSTALGVGFSGNTIYF. The CDR3 bases are TGTGCCAGCAGTTCCACAGCCCTCGGGGTAGGGTTCTCTGGAAACACCATATATTTT.

This sequence joins TRBV27 and TRBJ1-4; TRBD1 matches at 7 bases. This CDR3 contains 16 residues. J lost 5 bases, V lost 4 bases, and 10 bases had no gene match. The germline gives CDR1 MNHEY, CDR2 SMNVEV (reference sequence). The CDR3 DNA follows: TGTGCCAGCAGTTCACTGGGTCAGGGGGTGAATGAAAAACTGTTTTTT. Translated: CASSSLGQGVNEKLFF.

This rearrangement joins TRBV14 to TRBJ1-3, with D uncertain. Germline V gene sequence: CDR1 SGHDN, CDR2 FVKESK. Trimming took 2 bases from V and 1 from J, leaving 6 bases between them. This CDR3 spans 14 amino acids. CDR3 sequence reads: CASSQHMSGNTIYF. In nucleotides, the CDR3 is TGTGCCAGCAGCCAACACATGTCTGGAAACACCATATATTTT.

V gene TRBV7-9 combines with J gene TRBJ2-3, with D possibly TRBD2 on 5 matching bases. V was cut by 5 bases and J by 8 bases, with 11 bases left in between. This CDR3 spans 12 amino acids. CDR1 is SEHNR and CDR2 is FQNEAQ in the germline V gene (reference sequence). This CDR3 is CASSMAEGTQYF. The CDR3 DNA sequence: TGTGCCAGCAGCATGGCAGAGGGTACGCAGTATTTT.

This chain uses TRBV30 with TRBJ1-4; tentatively, D is TRBD1 (6 bases). Germline loops: CDR1 GTSNPN, CDR2 SVGIG (reference sequence). The V and J ends lost 0 bases and 4 bases respectively, with 12 bases between them. The CDR3 length is 15 residues. This CDR3 reads CAWSVMGASNEKLFF. The DNA for the CDR3 is TGTGCCTGGAGTGTAATGGGGGCGAGTAATGAAAAACTGTTTTTT.

V gene TRBV5-1 combines with J gene TRBJ2-7; D is ambiguous. Germline V gives CDR1 SGHRS, CDR2 YFSETQ. V gave up 1 base and J gave up 5 bases, with 13 bases separating them. The CDR3 spans 14 residues. The CDR3 is CASSLLGAKDEQYF. The CDR3 region has the DNA TGCGCCAGCAGCTTGCTAGGTGCCAAGGACGAGCAGTACTTC.

The chain links TRBV6-2 or TRBV6-3 to TRBJ2-4; perhaps TRBD2 as D (5 bases). V gave up 5 bases and J gave up 0 bases, with 14 bases separating them. CDR3 length: 16 residues. The V gene's germline CDR1 is MNHEY and CDR2 SVGEGT. CDR3 coding DNA: TGTGCCAGCAGTATCGGACTTAACCTAGCCAAAAACATTCAGTACTTC. It codes for CASSIGLNLAKNIQYF.

The V call is TRBV7-2, the J call TRBJ1-2; weak D call: TRBD1 (6 bases). Trimming pared 0 bases from V and 4 bases from J, leaving 12 bases between. The CDR3 contains 15 residues. Germline V gene sequence: CDR1 SGHTA, CDR2 FQGNSA. Here the CDR3 DNA reads TGTGCCAGCAGCTTAGCAGACAGGCCATTCTATGGCTACACCTTC. The encoded protein is CASSLADRPFYGYTF.

This chain uses TRBV3-1 (or the pseudogene TRBV3-2) with TRBJ1-3; D is ambiguous. V was clipped by 3 bases and J by 5 bases, with 14 bases between them. Germline assignment: CDR1 LGHDT and CDR2 YNNKEL (reference sequence). This CDR3 comprises 15 residues. CDR3 protein: CASSHLAGMRNTIYF. The CDR3 DNA follows: TGTGCCAGCAGCCATCTTGCGGGTATGAGAAACACCATATATTTT.

The V and J genes are TRBV18 and TRBJ2-1; 15 nucleotides agree with TRBD2. Germline CDR1 reads KGHSH; CDR2 reads LQKENI. The CDR3 is 19 residues long. V was clipped by 1 base and J by 2 bases; unmatched bases: 6. CDR3 region: CASSPLWTSGRAAYNEQFF. In DNA form, the CDR3 reads TGTGCCAGCTCACCACTATGGACTAGCGGGAGGGCCGCCTACAATGAGCAGTTCTTC.

CDR3 DNA sequence: TGTGCCAGCAGCCTAGACCTAGCGCTTTCCTACAATGAGCAGTTCTTC. It yields the protein CASSLDLALSYNEQFF. This rearrangement joins TRBV2 to TRBJ2-1, with D tentatively TRBD2 (6 bases). Germline lookup yields CDR1 SNHLY and CDR2 FYNNEI. The CDR3 totals 16 residues. Trimming removed 6 bases at V and 1 base at J, with 16 bases between.

This chain joins TRBV5-1 and TRBJ2-5; 7 nucleotides agree with TRBD2. The CDR3 length is 13 residues. The germline V gene has CDR1 SGHRS and CDR2 YFSETQ. V trimming: 3 bases; J trimming: 5 bases; junction bases outside the gene matches: 4. The CDR3 DNA is TGCGCCAGCAGCTGGAGCGGGAAGGAGACCCAGTACTTC. Its protein is CASSWSGKETQYF. Full variable domain (rest looked up from reference TRBV5-1 and TRBJ2-5): KAGVTQTPRYLIKTRGQQVTLSCSPISGHRSVSWYQQTPGQGLQFLFEYFSETQRNKGNFPGRFSGRQFSNSRSEMNVSTLELGDSALYLCASSWSGKETQYFGPGTRLLVL.

V gene TRBV23-1 combines with J gene TRBJ1-2; 9 bases agree with TRBD1. TRBV23-1 is designated an ORF whose function remains uncertain. Trimming took 3 bases from V and 8 from J; bases not matched to a gene: 19. CDR3 size: 18 residues. CDR3 amino acids: CASSHRTGGAGGKVGYTF. The DNA for the CDR3 is TGCGCCAGCAGTCATAGAACAGGGGGCGCTGGGGGCAAAGTCGGCTACACCTTC.